This T cell receptor beta chain was identified during a study of Graves' ophthalmopathy and Graves' hyperthyroidism. Amplification of the TCR beta CDR3 regions used RNA transcripts (as template). Following a first-round RT-PCR that used HTBI primers, a second-round multiplex PCR was carried out. One entry per CDR3 protein, called by TCRdb with MiXCR from the multiplex PCR reads. The sample carries 600,000 to 650,000 distinct CDR3 sequences, roughly 20% recorded once. Other autoimmune disease, uncontrolled infection, pregnancy and lactation led to exclusion. Orbital computed tomography and thyroid ultrasound, along with TRAb, serum thyroxine and clinical symptoms, underpinned diagnosis. Fresh peripheral blood (approximately 9.5 ml) yielded the PBMCs. As to this clonotype: The conserved phenylalanine or tryptophan normally closing the CDR3 is absent here, so this likely arose from a read error. Because the CDR3's place on the DNA is in doubt, the DNA is left out and the CDR3 is given as listed by TCRdb.

The sequence derives from a woman younger than 35 with stable Graves' hyperthyroidism. Some clones in this sample may be carry-over from other donors' samples. Input material: peripheral blood.

The CDR3 loop reads CASTAAGTNL. The genes are TRBV6-2 or TRBV6-3 and TRBJ2-5; TRBD2, the D gene given by the table, was not confirmed from the DNA. Germline V gives CDR1 MNHEY, CDR2 SVGEGT. The CDR3 has 10 amino acids, counting both end residues.